These T cell receptor beta chains were read from a single sample in a study of T-cell reconstitution after alpha-beta-depleted transplantation in children. In TCRdb, the PCR reads were re-called with MiXCR into one record per CDR3 protein. The sample contains some 490,000 distinct CDR3 sequences, around 12% of which appear only once. Sequenced here: PBMCs from the stem cell graft donor, sampled from the stem cell graft. The source is a human donor who donated a stem cell graft to a child with combined immunodeficiency. CDR3s leave out the opening cysteine and the closing phenylalanine or tryptophan.

V	J	length	CDR3
TRBV30	TRBJ1-2	11	ARSAGPNYGYT
TRBV12-3/TRBV12-4	TRBJ2-7	11	ASSLIAMGEQY
TRBV3-1	TRBJ1-1	12	ASSQLGRGTEAF
TRBV25-1	TRBJ1-1	13	ASSTSPGHGDEAF
TRBV10-3	TRBJ2-1	11	AIQSLADNEQF
TRBV12-3/TRBV12-4	TRBJ2-1	14	ASSSQRGSSYNEQF
TRBV30	TRBJ1-2	13	AWNGISREDYGYT
TRBV4-2	TRBJ2-7	13	ASSQDKAIAYEQY
TRBV3-1	TRBJ1-2	14	ASSPAPGQGSYGYT
TRBV12-3/TRBV12-4	TRBJ2-3	12	ASSSPTNTDTQY
TRBV7-2	TRBJ2-1	13	ASSGHWRPNNEQF
TRBV5-5	TRBJ2-1	13	ASRGSGGPYNEQF
TRBV10-3	TRBJ2-7	12	AIANSNPPYEQY
TRBV24-1	TRBJ2-3	10	ATSAGRDTQY
TRBV10-3	TRBJ1-1	13	AILQTRGVNTEAF
TRBV20-1	TRBJ2-1	18	SARGLGTSGQLPAYNEQF
TRBV12-3/TRBV12-4	TRBJ2-7	11	ASSFLGTDEQY
TRBV27	TRBJ2-1	11	ASSLSGSHEQF
TRBV12-3/TRBV12-4	TRBJ2-5	13	ASSPPGSPGTTQY
TRBV6-5	TRBJ2-1	15	ASSYPLLAGAENEQF
TRBV13	TRBJ2-3	11	ASRRLVADTQY
TRBV27	TRBJ2-7	11	ASTQGGNYEQY
TRBV12-3/TRBV12-4	TRBJ1-3	12	ASKPVLSGNTIY